The 22 T cell receptor beta chains below all came from one sample that was sequenced in a study of blood T cell repertoires in COVID-19. Clones were sequenced by immunoSEQ multiplex PCR, and TCRdb holds only the in-frame ones, with some missing. This sample carries 150,000 or so clones, more than 75% of them seen once, and the ten largest clones take 6.6%. The specimen sequenced was PBMCs or T cells enriched from blood (not recorded which). Receptors originate from a woman between 50 and 59 years old who had recovered from COVID-19.

This chain connects TRBV2 to TRBJ2-1; D ambiguous. The germline V and J ends were trimmed by 2 bases and 9 bases, with 20 bases remaining between them. Germline V gives CDR1 SNHLY, CDR2 FYNNEI. This CDR3 comprises 16 residues. CDR3 coding DNA: TGTGCCAGCAGTGAACGGATCAGGAACGGTAACACTGAGCAGTTCTTC. It specifies CASSERIRNGNTEQFF.

V usage is TRBV5-4 and J usage is TRBJ1-2; a weak D match, TRBD1 (5 bases). Germline CDR1 reads SGHNT; CDR2 reads YYREEE (reference sequence). The length of the CDR3 is 14 residues. V was cut by 1 base and J by 2 bases, with 9 bases left in between. CDR3 nucleotide sequence: TGTGCCAGCAGCTTGACAGGTGGGAACTATGGCTACACCTTC. Its protein product is CASSLTGGNYGYTF.

The genes are TRBV30 and TRBJ1-2; TRBD1 matches at 7 bases. Germline V CDR1 and CDR2: GTSNPN, SVGIG (reference sequence). The CDR3 consists of 13 residues. V lost 4 bases, J lost 3 bases, and 5 bases stayed unmatched. The CDR3 sequence: CAWTGQVDYGYTF. In DNA form, the CDR3 reads TGTGCCTGGACCGGACAGGTGGACTATGGCTACACCTTC.

V gene TRBV19 combines with J gene TRBJ1-1; no clear D gene. CDR3 size: 12 residues. Deletions cut 3 bases from V and 3 bases from J, with 5 bases between. Germline V CDR1 and CDR2: LNHDA, SQIVND (reference sequence). Here the CDR3 DNA reads TGTGCCAGTAGTATCGGGTACACTGAAGCTTTCTTT. Amino acid sequence: CASSIGYTEAFF.

The gene calls are TRBV7-8 and TRBJ2-2; possibly TRBD1 for D (5 bases). The length of the CDR3 is 13 residues. Germline values: CDR1 SGHVS, CDR2 FQNEAQ. Between the trimmed V and J ends, which lost 8 bases and 1 base, there was a span of 8 bases. The DNA of the CDR3 is TGTGCCAGCTTTGGACAGAACACCGGGGAGCTGTTTTTT. Its translation is CASFGQNTGELFF.

The rearrangement uses TRBV14 and TRBJ2-7, with a possible D match to TRBD2 (6 bases). Germline loops: CDR1 SGHDN, CDR2 FVKESK. The CDR3 totals 13 residues. Trimming took 3 bases from V and 12 from J, leaving 18 bases between them. The CDR3 nucleotides are TGTGCCAGCAGCCAGGCCGGGACTCGGAGATGGTACTTC. Residues: CASSQAGTRRWYF.

The V and J genes are TRBV5-4 and TRBJ2-3; 12 positions agree with TRBD1. The germline V gene has CDR1 SGHNT and CDR2 YYREEE (reference sequence). V dropped 4 bases and J dropped 3; count of bases not matched to a gene: 3. This CDR3 has 15 amino acids. The CDR3 loop is CASSRDRGRTDTQYF. DNA of the CDR3: TGTGCCAGCAGCCGGGACAGGGGGCGGACAGATACGCAGTATTTT.

This clone was found a few times. This chain uses TRBV6-2 or TRBV6-3 with TRBJ1-5, with D possibly matching TRBD1 (5 bases). The CDR3 contains 15 residues. Germline lookup yields CDR1 MNHEY and CDR2 SVGEGT. V was cut by 5 bases and J by 1 base, with 12 bases left in between. The CDR3 protein is CASSKGRLSNQPQHF. DNA of the CDR3: TGTGCCAGCAGTAAGGGGCGGTTGAGCAATCAGCCCCAGCATTTT.

This clone turned up a few times. The V and J genes are TRBV14 and TRBJ2-7; no definite D call. This CDR3 is built from 13 residues. Trimming pared 1 base from V and 2 bases from J, leaving 6 bases between. Germline V gene data show CDR1 as SGHDN and CDR2 as FVKESK. Written as DNA, the CDR3 is TGTGCCAGCAGCCAAGCCCCTCCCTACGAGCAGTACTTC. Translated, it gives CASSQAPPYEQYF.

This clone was detected once. The J gene is TRBJ1-5, the V gene TRBV24-1, with 7 nucleotides matching TRBD1. CDR3 size: 13 residues. J lost 4 bases, V lost 7 bases, and 3 bases had no gene match. Germline V gene lookup returns CDR1 KGHDR and CDR2 SFDVKD. In DNA, the CDR3 is TGTGCCACCAGCGAACAGGGGAATCAGCCCCAGCATTTT. It specifies CATSEQGNQPQHF.

This chain links TRBV6-5 with TRBJ1-3; 8 bases align to TRBD1. Per germline, CDR1 MNHEY and CDR2 SVGAGI. The CDR3 sequence is 16 residues long. After removal of 4 bases from V and 7 bases from J, the junction contained 12 bases not matched to a gene. CDR3 bases: TGTGCCAGCAGTTTCTCTTTGACAGGGGTCTGGAACACCATATATTTT. Translation gives CASSFSLTGVWNTIYF.

CDR3 residues: CASSNLGGRNEKLFF. The CDR3 region has the DNA TGTGCCAGCAGTAACCTAGGAGGTCGCAATGAAAAACTGTTTTTT. The V gene is TRBV6-5, the J gene TRBJ1-4; D is undetermined. Trimming cost V 5 bases and J 5 bases, with 15 bases left between them. The CDR3 has 15 residues. Germline CDR1 is MNHEY and CDR2 is SVGAGI.

V and J are TRBV2 and TRBJ1-3, with D uncertain. In germline, CDR1 is SNHLY, CDR2 FYNNEI. This CDR3 has 13 residues. V was pared by 6 bases and J by 2 bases, with 8 bases between. This CDR3 reads CASSPDAGNTIYF. In DNA form, the CDR3 reads TGTGCCAGCAGCCCAGATGCTGGAAACACCATATATTTT.

V gene TRBV5-1 combines with J gene TRBJ2-1; TRBD2 aligns across 9 bases. With 4 bases clipped from V and 7 bases from J, the junction kept 0 bases outside the gene matches. The CDR3 loop spans 12 amino acids. Looked up from germline, CDR1 is SGHRS and CDR2 is YFSETQ. CDR3 in DNA: TGCGCCAGCAGCCTAGCGGGGAATGAGCAGTTCTTC. Translation: CASSLAGNEQFF.

This clone was observed once. The rearrangement uses TRBV27 and TRBJ2-5; 7 positions match TRBD2. The CDR3 totals 15 residues. Germline trimming cut 5 bases from V and 0 bases from J; bases unmatched to any gene: 6. Germline assignment: CDR1 MNHEY and CDR2 SMNVEV (reference sequence). In nucleotides, the CDR3 is TGTGCCAGCAGTGTTGGGGGGGTCAACCAAGAGACCCAGTACTTC. Translation: CASSVGGVNQETQYF.

The V call is TRBV6-5, the J call TRBJ2-5, with D possibly being TRBD1 (5 bases). There are 13 residues in the CDR3. Trimming removed 2 bases at V and 1 base at J, with 5 bases between. Per germline, CDR1 MNHEY and CDR2 SVGAGI. Written as DNA, the CDR3 is TGTGCCAGCAGTTACGACAGCCAAGAGACCCAGTACTTC. It translates to CASSYDSQETQYF.

Worth noting for this clone: One end of the junction does not line up with germline, which may come from a read error. The chain links TRBV5-1 to TRBJ2-5; TRBD1 matches at 8 bases. The CDR3 consists of 14 residues. The germline V gene has CDR1 SGHRS and CDR2 YFSETQ. CDR3 sequence: CASSQGQEQGTQYF. In DNA form, the CDR3 reads TGCGCCAGCAGCCAGGGACAGGAACAAGGGACCCAGTACTTC.

V is TRBV4-3 and J is TRBJ1-1, with D tentatively TRBD1 (6 bases). The CDR3 consists of 13 residues. The germline V gene encodes CDR1 LGHNA and CDR2 YSLEER. Deletions cut 3 bases from V and 4 bases from J, with 9 bases between. In nucleotides, the CDR3 is TGCGCCAGCAGCCAGATACAGGGCACTGAAGCTTTCTTT. This gives the protein CASSQIQGTEAFF.

The V gene is TRBV27, the J gene TRBJ1-5; tentative D call: TRBD1 (6 bases). CDR3 size: 14 residues. In germline, CDR1 is MNHEY, CDR2 SMNVEV (reference sequence). Trimming took 1 base from V and 5 from J, leaving 9 bases between them. The CDR3 region is CASSLLGQYQPQHF. CDR3 DNA sequence: TGTGCCAGCAGTTTATTGGGACAATATCAGCCCCAGCATTTT.

The rearrangement uses TRBV11-2 and TRBJ1-5, with 8 nucleotides matching TRBD1. CDR1 and CDR2 from the germline V gene are SGHAT and FQNNGV. The J segment lost 4 bases and the V segment lost 5 bases, leaving 7 bases of the junction unmatched. The CDR3 runs 15 residues. CDR3: CASSPTGGSNQPQHF. CDR3 nucleotides: TGTGCCAGCAGCCCAACAGGGGGAAGTAATCAGCCCCAGCATTTT.

V usage is TRBV23-1 and J usage is TRBJ2-7; a possible D gene is TRBD1 (6 bases). TRBV23-1 is an open reading frame whose function is uncertain. V shed 2 bases and J shed 4 bases, with 18 bases lying between them. The CDR3 covers 16 residues. The CDR3: CASSQGDRHRTYEQYF. The DNA for the CDR3 is TGCGCCAGCAGTCAAGGCGACAGGCACCGAACTTACGAGCAGTACTTC.

This clone was seen a few times. J is TRBJ2-3 and V is TRBV7-2; 11 bases agree with TRBD2. The CDR3 runs to 18 residues. The trim removed 5 bases at V and 0 bases at J, leaving 10 bases unmatched. Per germline, CDR1 SGHTA and CDR2 FQGNSA. The CDR3 here is CASSATSGGGGSTDTQYF. As DNA, the CDR3 is TGTGCCAGCAGCGCCACTAGCGGGGGAGGAGGTAGCACAGATACGCAGTATTTT.